Listed below are T cell receptor beta chains from one sample, sequenced in a study of T cells in Graves' hyperthyroidism and ophthalmopathy. Via MiXCR, TCRdb re-called the multiplex PCR reads, giving one row per CDR3 protein. The repertoire holds about 610,000 distinct CDR3 sequences, around 15% seen once, with approximately 4.3% in the top ten. Sequenced material: blood. The receptors shown here come from a middle-aged woman with Graves' ophthalmopathy. Both conserved end residues are trimmed from each CDR3.

v_gene	j_gene	CDR3aa
TRBV5-1	TRBJ2-5	ASSFPTPPGETQY
TRBV15	TRBJ1-5	ATPTFDRSNQPQH
TRBV27	TRBJ1-1	ASSRVGTGGAELTEAF
TRBV19	TRBJ1-1	ASSIDRDTEAF
TRBV25-1	TRBJ1-2	ASSRRGSEFYGYT
TRBV19	TRBJ2-5	ASSVPSTGQTQY
TRBV7-2	TRBJ1-2	ASSLAAGGGGYT
TRBV4-2	TRBJ1-2	ASSQAMGGLSNYGYT
TRBV6-5	TRBJ1-3	ASSYTGQGATGNTIY
TRBV12-3/TRBV12-4	TRBJ1-2	ASRRLGQGFGYT
TRBV20-1	TRBJ2-7	SAAPANRLPYEQY
TRBV2	TRBJ2-5	ATSDGTQY
TRBV27	TRBJ2-5	ASRRLAGDETQY
TRBV12-3/TRBV12-4	TRBJ1-1	ASSLMGELSTEAF
TRBV20-1	TRBJ2-7	SAPLAGGGYEQY
TRBV28	TRBJ1-3	ASATTTGVGNTIY
TRBV27	TRBJ1-3	ASSFPTQGGNKNTIY
TRBV5-6	TRBJ2-7	ASSPQQDTVYEQY
TRBV2	TRBJ2-7	ASSGEIRYEQY
TRBV30	TRBJ2-5	AWSAPPGGEETQY
TRBV2	TRBJ2-7	ASSRQGQGYEQY
TRBV20-1	TRBJ2-1	SARDLSGRVYNEQF
TRBV2	TRBJ1-3	ASAGVTGNTIY
TRBV6-2/TRBV6-3	TRBJ1-5	ASSHYSNQPQH
TRBV18	TRBJ2-7	ASSPLAGGPNEQY
TRBV19	TRBJ2-7	ASRSGQAYEQY
TRBV18	TRBJ2-5	ASSADTVRGTQY
TRBV7-9	TRBJ2-5	ASSLVSTLQETQY
TRBV4-1	TRBJ2-5	ASRETSREETQY